Listed below are T cell receptor beta chains from one sample, sequenced in a study of T cell changes during pregnancy in multiple sclerosis. Clones were read by immunoSEQ multiplex PCR, and TCRdb kept only the in-frame ones, dropping some. The data contain almost 50,000 clones, around 94% of them seen just once; the ten biggest clones take up approximately 0.39%. Sequencing used CD4+ T cells from peripheral blood mononuclear cells, obtained in the second trimester of pregnancy. The receptors here all came from a female donor in good health, enrolled as a control in a pregnancy study. Each CDR3 is given with its conserved first and last residue. A D gene is named only where the DNA matches it firmly. Clone size is stated in some rows and not others, as once, few, many or a class when expanded.

d_call j_call clone_size v_call cdr3_aa cdr3_nt
NA TRBJ2-7 NA TRBV6-5 CASSPRDRYEQYF TGTGCCAGCAGTCCGCGCGATCGCTACGAGCAGTACTTC
TRBD1 TRBJ1-1 NA TRBV7-8 CASRPLRDSQFSTEAFF TGTGCCAGCAGACCCCTAAGGGACAGCCAGTTTAGCACTGAAGCTTTCTTT
NA TRBJ2-7 NA TRBV15 CATSRDLVVAYEQYF TGTGCCACCAGCAGAGATCTTGTCGTTGCCTACGAGCAGTACTTC
NA TRBJ1-4 NA TRBV27 CASSRAGNEKLFF TGTGCCAGCAGCCGAGCAGGAAATGAAAAACTGTTTTTT
NA TRBJ2-7 NA TRBV18 CASSLAATYEQYF TGTGCCAGCTCACTGGCGGCTACCTACGAGCAGTACTTC
NA TRBJ2-6 NA TRBV18 CASSPPEPRHSGANVLTF TGTGCCAGCTCACCCCCAGAGCCAAGACATTCTGGGGCCAACGTCCTGACTTTC
TRBD1 TRBJ2-1 NA TRBV7-3 CASSLDRGSYNEQFF TGTGCCAGCAGCTTGGACAGGGGGTCCTACAATGAGCAGTTCTTC
TRBD2 TRBJ2-3 NA TRBV5-1 CASSFSGGASETQYF TGCGCCAGCAGCTTTAGCGGGGGGGCCAGTGAAACGCAGTATTTT
NA TRBJ1-1 medium-sized TRBV6-5 CATEGVTEAFF TGTGCCACGGAAGGGGTGACTGAAGCTTTCTTT
NA TRBJ1-3 NA TRBV7-2 CASSLGLSGNTIYF TGTGCCAGCAGCTTGGGGCTCTCTGGAAACACCATATATTTT
NA TRBJ1-1 once TRBV27 CASEDRLNTEAFF TGTGCCAGCGAGGACAGACTGAACACTGAAGCTTTCTTT
TRBD1 TRBJ1-2 NA TRBV4-3 CASSRSRDSEYYGYTF TGCGCCAGCAGCCGCAGCCGGGACAGCGAATACTATGGCTACACCTTC
NA TRBJ1-3 NA TRBV6-6 CASSYVSDTTYF TGTGCCAGCAGTTACGTTTCAGACACCACATATTTT
NA TRBJ1-2 NA TRBV7-3 CASSPSGTYGYTF TGTGCCAGCAGCCCTTCGGGTACCTATGGCTACACCTTC
NA TRBJ1-4 NA TRBV5-1 CASSLTTGWSGEKLFF TGCGCCAGCAGCTTAACCACAGGGTGGAGTGGTGAAAAACTGTTTTTT
NA TRBJ2-7 NA TRBV18 CASSPPSIEAGEQYF TGTGCCAGCTCACCACCATCTATCGAGGCCGGCGAGCAGTACTTC
TRBD1 TRBJ2-7 NA TRBV2 CASRMTGRTGVFSYEQYF TGTGCCAGCAGAATGACGGGCCGGACAGGAGTTTTCTCCTACGAGCAGTACTTC
NA TRBJ2-7 NA TRBV30 CAWGPGGAQYF TGTGCCTGGGGACCCGGGGGAGCGCAGTACTTC
TRBD2 TRBJ2-3 NA TRBV6-1 CATAGGGRGDTQYF TGTGCCACTGCGGGCGGGGGGCGAGGAGATACGCAGTATTTT
NA TRBJ2-1 NA TRBV6-1 CASSDLIGTYNEQFF TGTGCCAGCAGTGATTTGATCGGGACCTACAATGAGCAGTTCTTC